This T cell receptor (beta chain) was profiled in a study of blood T cells in healthy people across ages. This clonotype was seen a few times. Its specificity is not known. V dropped 5 bases and J dropped 1; count of bases not matched to a gene: 4. The CDR3 loop spans 14 amino acids. Combining a sample-barcoded 5' primer with a J-beta primer mix, a second PCR ran for roughly 6 to 12 cycles. The yield of each sample was at least 2.5 million CDR3-containing paired-end reads. TCRdb redid the calling of the 5' RACE reads with MiXCR, one entry per CDR3 protein. Of 1.5 million to 1.9 million distinct CDR3 sequences in the sample, 35% to 45% were seen once. Study-level results: While age rose, TCR beta diversity per million T cells dropped in a roughly linear way. Diversity estimates drawn from one million T cells were deemed underestimates.

This chain uses TRBV12-3 or TRBV12-4 with TRBJ2-7; 8 bases map to TRBD1. Sequencing was carried out using blood. The receptor comes from a woman aged 18 to 35 in good health. CDR3 loop: CASSRQGISYEQYF. The DNA of the CDR3 is TGTGCCAGCAGTCGACAGGGGATTTCCTACGAGCAGTACTTC.